The T cell receptor (beta chain) under discussion was sequenced for a study of shared clonotypes between healthy human individuals. This clone was picked up a small number of times. Data came from immunoSEQ multiplex PCR; TCRdb stores just in-frame clones and leaves some out. The sample lists over a million clones; roughly 74% were seen once. Investigators divided CD4+ cells into CD45RA+ naive and CD45RA-negative memory subsets. The sequence came from a man aged 18 to 29 in good health. Some clones in this sample may be carry-over from other donors' samples. Source material: memory CD4+ T cells from PBMCs. Documented subset: CD45RA-negative fraction.

The CDR3 nucleotides read TGTGCCAGCAGCTCCGGACAGCTGGCTTTCTTT. The encoded protein is CASSSGQLAFF. The rearrangement links TRBV7-2 to TRBJ1-1, with D perhaps matching TRBD1 (6 bases). V shed 4 bases and J shed 11 bases, with 11 bases lying between them. The CDR3 spans 11 residues. The V gene's germline CDR1 is SGHTA and CDR2 FQGNSA.